The 9 T cell receptor beta chains below all came from one sample that was sequenced in a study of T-cell memory formation after mild COVID-19 (dated by TCRdb to the early 2020s). Receptor libraries were prepared by 5' RACE. For sequencing, an Illumina NovaSeq 6000 was employed. Clones were called with MiXCR by TCRdb after fastp trimmed the public reads at Q25, and only in-frame beta chains were retained. When rows share a CDR3 protein, they turn into one entry using the most common DNA and genes. In this sample the table shows roughly 180,000 distinct CDR3 sequences, roughly 11% of which occur a single time. The ten largest clones take up roughly 3.8% of the sample. Material: PBMCs or a T cell subset sorted from them (not recorded which). The receptors were gathered from a young man who had mild COVID-19 (a few samples of this study predate the infection). The sample titles of this study are shuffled in the database, so cell type and time point are left out; the donor was told from shared clones.

This clonotype turned up a few times. The gene calls are TRBV20-1 and TRBJ2-1; D possibly corresponds to TRBD2 (6 bases). The CDR3 consists of 13 residues. CDR1 is DFQATT and CDR2 is SNEGSKA in the germline V gene (reference sequence). V gave up 5 bases and J gave up 4 bases, with 12 bases separating them. The CDR3 DNA reads as TGCAGTGCTTCCCCTGGACTATACAATGAGCAGTTCTTC. It codes for CSASPGLYNEQFF.

There are a few counts of this clonotype. The chain uses TRBV20-1 and TRBJ2-2; 10 bases agree with TRBD2. There are 15 residues in the CDR3. V shed 2 bases and J 7 bases; nucleotides not matched to a gene: 7. CDR1 is DFQATT, CDR2 SNEGSKA, per germline (reference sequence). CDR3 region: CSARSPSGGGGELFF. The CDR3 DNA sequence: TGCAGTGCTAGATCCCCTAGCGGGGGCGGCGGGGAGCTGTTTTTT.

The chain is built from TRBV6-6 and TRBJ1-1; D perhaps matches TRBD1 (5 bases). V was shortened by 0 bases and J by 1 base, with 9 bases between the two germline ends. Germline V gene sequence: CDR1 MNHNY, CDR2 SVGAGI (reference sequence). This CDR3 region has 15 residues. CDR3 amino acids: CASSYSGGRNTEAFF. The CDR3 bases are TGTGCCAGCAGTTACTCGGGGGGACGGAACACTGAAGCTTTCTTT.

The V gene is TRBV12-3 or TRBV12-4, the J gene TRBJ1-6; possible D gene TRBD1, 5 bases. V lost 7 bases to trimming and J lost 7 bases, with 14 bases between them. The CDR3 consists of 14 residues. The CDR3 is CASNSGQRNSPLHF. The DNA of the CDR3 is TGTGCCAGCAATTCGGGGCAGAGAAATTCACCCCTCCACTTT.

The rearrangement uses TRBV5-1 and TRBJ2-5, with D possibly matching TRBD2 (6 bases). The ends were cut back, 0 bases at V and 4 bases at J, with 13 bases in the middle. Per germline, CDR1 SGHRS and CDR2 YFSETQ. CDR3 length equals 15 residues. The CDR3 DNA follows: TGCGCCAGCAGCTTGGGTCCAGGAGGGAGAGAGACCCAGTACTTC. Protein product: CASSLGPGGRETQYF. The full variable domain, in which reference TRBV5-1 and TRBJ2-5 provide the parts outside the CDR3, is KAGVTQTPRYLIKTRGQQVTLSCSPISGHRSVSWYQQTPGQGLQFLFEYFSETQRNKGNFPGRFSGRQFSNSRSEMNVSTLELGDSALYLCASSLGPGGRETQYFGPGTRLLVL.

This chain uses TRBV7-3 with TRBJ2-5, with 7 bases aligning to TRBD1. Trimming at V came to 2 bases and at J to 4 bases, leaving 4 bases not matched to a gene. The germline V gene has CDR1 SGHTA and CDR2 FQGTGA. The CDR3 length is 14 residues. CDR3 DNA: TGTGCCAGCAGCTTAGACAGGGCTTCAGAGACCCAGTACTTC. Translating gives CASSLDRASETQYF.

The chain recombines TRBV24-1 with TRBJ2-1; tentatively, D is TRBD2 (6 bases). Between the trimmed V and J ends, which lost 7 bases and 8 bases, there was a span of 17 bases. The CDR3 length is 14 residues. Germline lookup yields CDR1 KGHDR and CDR2 SFDVKD. In nucleotides, the CDR3 is TGTGCCACCAGGGGGGGTCGAAAAACGGATGAGCAGTTCTTC. Translation gives CATRGGRKTDEQFF.

This chain uses TRBV6-5 with TRBJ1-6; no clear D gene. CDR3 length equals 13 residues. The V end lost 6 bases, the J end lost 5 bases, and 8 bases lay between the germline ends. Germline V gene lookup returns CDR1 MNHEY and CDR2 SVGAGI. The CDR3 loop is CASSLENNSPLHF. CDR3 nucleotide sequence: TGTGCCAGCAGCCTGGAGAATAATTCACCCCTCCACTTT.

In its sample, this clonotype was seen many times. J is TRBJ2-7 and V is TRBV5-1; D possibly corresponds to TRBD1 (6 bases). The CDR3 consists of 14 residues. CDR1 is SGHRS and CDR2 is YFSETQ in the germline V gene. V lost 0 bases and J lost 2, with 9 bases in between. CDR3 amino acids: CASSLAGAAYEQYF. As DNA, the CDR3 is TGCGCCAGCAGCTTGGCAGGGGCGGCCTACGAGCAGTACTTC.